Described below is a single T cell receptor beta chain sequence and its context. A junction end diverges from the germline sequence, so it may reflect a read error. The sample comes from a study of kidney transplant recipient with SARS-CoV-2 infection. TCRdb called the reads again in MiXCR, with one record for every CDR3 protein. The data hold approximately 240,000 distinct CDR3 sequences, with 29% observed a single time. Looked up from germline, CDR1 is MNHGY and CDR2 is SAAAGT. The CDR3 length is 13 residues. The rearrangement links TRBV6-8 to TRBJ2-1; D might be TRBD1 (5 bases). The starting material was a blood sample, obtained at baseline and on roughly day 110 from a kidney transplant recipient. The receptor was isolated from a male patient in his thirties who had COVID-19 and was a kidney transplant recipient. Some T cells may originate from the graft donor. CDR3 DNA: TGTGCCAGCAGGGGTATTTGGGGCAATGAGCGGTTCTTC. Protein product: CASRGIWGNERFF.